The clone carrying this T cell receptor (beta chain) appeared many times. Its antigen is not known. Germline values: CDR1 SQVTM, CDR2 ANQGSEA. This CDR3 has 13 residues. Trimming removed 7 bases from V and 7 bases from J; junction bases left unmatched: 5. These data originate in a study of response to subunit inactivated influenza vaccine. Via MiXCR, TCRdb re-called the RT-PCR reads, giving one row per CDR3 protein. The sample has over 150,000 distinct CDR3 sequences, 11% seen once. Points from the study as a whole: Authors suggested each seasonal flu vaccination may recruit only limited numbers of new T cells.

The source material was non-naive T cells sorted from PBMCs, sampled about 40 days after vaccination. The chain links TRBV29-1 to TRBJ1-4; TRBD1 matches at 11 bases. The receptor comes from a man aged 50 to 60 who received an inactivated influenza vaccine. This chain's CDR3 is CSADRGQGEKLFF. As DNA, the CDR3 is TGCAGCGCGGACAGGGGGCAGGGTGAAAAACTGTTTTTT.